The 27 T cell receptor beta chains presented below share a single source sample, sequenced in a study of T-cell memory formation after mild COVID-19. Via MiXCR, TCRdb re-called the 5' RACE reads, giving one row per CDR3 protein. The sample holds 380,000 or so distinct CDR3 sequences, approximately 15% seen once. Specimen: PBMCs or a T cell subset sorted from them (not recorded which). These receptors came from a young man who had mild COVID-19 (a few samples of this study predate the infection). Cell type and time point are not known.

The gene calls are TRBV7-3 and TRBJ2-7; TRBD2 matches 12 bases. This CDR3 has 13 residues. The ends lost 4 bases at V and 8 bases at J; junction bases unmatched: 3. CDR1 is SGHTA, CDR2 FQGTGA, per germline. This CDR3 is CASSSTSGGQQYF. CDR3 sequence (DNA): TGTGCCAGCAGCTCCACTAGCGGGGGGCAGCAGTACTTC.

This clonotype came up a few times. The chain recombines TRBV7-2 with TRBJ1-2; 7 positions match TRBD1. V shed 5 bases, J shed 8 bases, and the junction held 8 bases outside the gene matches. CDR1 is SGHTA and CDR2 is FQGNSA in the germline V gene. CDR3 length: 13 residues. Here the CDR3 DNA reads TGTGCCAGCAGCCCTAGGCAGGGGGGAGGCTACACCTTC. It specifies CASSPRQGGGYTF.

V gene TRBV7-2 combines with J gene TRBJ1-2, with D hard to call. V dropped 5 bases and J dropped 8 bases, with 30 bases sitting between them. Per germline, CDR1 SGHTA and CDR2 FQGNSA. The CDR3 runs 18 residues. The CDR3 loop reads CASSLVVAGRELYRGYTF. CDR3 DNA: TGTGCCAGCAGCCTTGTTGTGGCAGGACGGGAACTTTATCGGGGCTACACCTTC.

This clonotype has a handful of counts. J is TRBJ2-5 and V is TRBV6-5; no clear D gene. Germline V gives CDR1 MNHEY, CDR2 SVGAGI. The CDR3 contains 13 residues. The ends were cut back, 2 bases at V and 5 bases at J, with 9 bases in the middle. CDR3 region: CASSYGGVETQYF. CDR3 bases: TGTGCCAGCAGTTACGGTGGGGTTGAGACCCAGTACTTC.

The table lists this clonotype with a few counts. The chain has TRBV29-1 and TRBJ1-3, with D hard to call. The CDR3 has 13 residues. Deletions cut 4 bases from V and 0 bases from J, with 7 bases between. Germline V lookup: CDR1 SQVTM, CDR2 ANQGSEA. Here the CDR3 reads CSVVILSGNTIYF. CDR3 sequence (DNA): TGCAGCGTTGTTATCCTCTCTGGAAACACCATATATTTT.

Only a few counts were recorded for this clonotype. The J gene is TRBJ2-3, the V gene TRBV7-2, with TRBD2 matching 9 bases. Germline V CDR1 and CDR2: SGHTA, FQGNSA. The CDR3 loop spans 14 amino acids. The ends lost 5 bases at V and 1 base at J; junction bases unmatched: 1. The CDR3: CASSKRGGTDTQYF. The CDR3 DNA reads as TGTGCCAGCAGCAAGCGGGGGGGCACAGATACGCAGTATTTT.

This clonotype was counted only a few times. The J gene is TRBJ1-1, the V gene TRBV4-3, with D unclear. The CDR3 totals 14 residues. In germline, CDR1 is LGHNA, CDR2 YSLEER. Trimming took off 2 bases at V and 3 bases at J, with 10 bases between the two ends. CDR3 bases: TGCGCCAGCAGCCAACTGTCCTTTCACACTGAAGCTTTCTTT. It specifies CASSQLSFHTEAFF.

The V gene is TRBV7-9, the J gene TRBJ1-2; no reliable D call. This CDR3 is built from 14 residues. Trimming took off 5 bases at V and 4 bases at J, with 14 bases between the two ends. Looked up from germline, CDR1 is SEHNR and CDR2 is FQNEAQ (reference sequence). The CDR3 is CASSRAQVVYGYTF. The DNA of the CDR3 is TGTGCCAGCAGCCGAGCCCAGGTGGTCTATGGCTACACCTTC.

This clonotype was detected a few times. The genes are TRBV13 and TRBJ2-1; D call uncertain. V was shortened by 5 bases and J by 10 bases, with 12 bases between the two germline ends. This CDR3 comprises 12 residues. Germline V gene data show CDR1 as PRHDT and CDR2 as FYEKMQ (reference sequence). The CDR3 is CASSPSVGEQFF. The DNA for the CDR3 is TGTGCCAGCAGCCCCTCGGTAGGGGAGCAGTTCTTC.

This clonotype was seen many times. V and J are TRBV29-1 and TRBJ1-5, with TRBD1 as a possible D gene (6 bases). The germline V gene encodes CDR1 SQVTM and CDR2 ANQGSEA. The CDR3 extends over 14 amino acids. V lost 4 bases and J lost 8, with 18 bases in between. CDR3 residues: CSVAWGPRLEPQHF. The CDR3 nucleotides are TGCAGCGTTGCCTGGGGGCCCCGACTGGAGCCCCAGCATTTT.

The chain joins TRBV27 to TRBJ2-3, with D possibly matching TRBD2 (7 bases). The CDR3 sequence is 13 residues long. Trimming cost V 4 bases and J 5 bases, with 10 bases left between them. Germline V gives CDR1 MNHEY, CDR2 SMNVEV (reference sequence). The CDR3 DNA is TGTGCCAGCAGTTGGGGGGGCCAAGATACGCAGTATTTT. Translation: CASSWGGQDTQYF.

The table lists this clonotype with many counts. V is TRBV29-1 and J is TRBJ2-1; 8 nucleotides align to TRBD1. This CDR3 has 15 residues. Germline assignment: CDR1 SQVTM and CDR2 ANQGSEA. Losses at the gene ends were 1 base for V and 4 bases for J; bases not matched to a gene: 6. The CDR3 loop reads CSVEGGDRRYNEQFF. The CDR3 nucleotides are TGCAGCGTTGAAGGGGGGGACAGGAGGTACAATGAGCAGTTCTTC.

The V and J genes are TRBV29-1 and TRBJ1-2; D is possibly TRBD1 (5 bases). Germline CDR1 and CDR2: SQVTM and ANQGSEA. Trimming cost V 3 bases and J 5 bases, with 7 bases left between them. This CDR3 has 11 amino acids. The CDR3 sequence is CSVEKGYGYTF. The CDR3 DNA follows: TGCAGCGTTGAGAAGGGGTATGGCTACACCTTC.

The rearrangement uses TRBV12-3 or TRBV12-4 and TRBJ2-3, with 8 bases that match TRBD2. V lost 2 bases, J lost 6 bases, and 7 bases stayed unmatched. The CDR3 totals 15 residues. The DNA of the CDR3 is TGTGCCAGCAGTTTACGGCGGGGGGCAGGCGATACGCAGTATTTT. Amino acids: CASSLRRGAGDTQYF.

This clonotype was recorded a few times. V and J are TRBV20-1 and TRBJ1-5, with D unclear. Germline-derived CDR1 and CDR2 are DFQATT and SNEGSKA (reference sequence). The length of the CDR3 is 14 residues. V lost 6 bases, J lost 0 bases, and 12 bases lay in between. This chain's CDR3 is CSATGRYSNQPQHF. DNA for the CDR3: TGCAGTGCGACGGGCCGCTATAGCAATCAGCCCCAGCATTTT.

A word on this clonotype: A much larger clone differs from this one at a single base, so this may be a read error. CDR3 sequence (DNA): TGTGCCAGCGGTTCCAGGGAGGGGGCGATACACGAGCAGTACTTC. Its translation is CASGSREGAIHEQYF. The chain uses TRBV6-5 and TRBJ2-7; TRBD1 or TRBD2 may be the D gene (7 bases each). The CDR3 extends over 15 amino acids. V was clipped by 8 bases and J by 5 bases, with 22 bases between them. Looked up from germline, CDR1 is MNHEY and CDR2 is SVGAGI.

A few counts support this clonotype. The genes are TRBV11-2 and TRBJ1-2; 7 bases fit TRBD1. The junction had 11 bases not matched to a gene; V was cut back by 5 bases and J by 8 bases. The germline CDR1 and CDR2 sequences are SGHAT and FQNNGV. CDR3 length: 14 amino acids. The CDR3 loop is CASSPQGQVQGYTF. The CDR3 DNA reads as TGTGCCAGCAGCCCCCAAGGACAGGTCCAAGGCTACACCTTC.

This clonotype came up a few times. This chain links TRBV7-2 with TRBJ1-1; no reliable D call. The V and J ends lost 2 bases and 1 base respectively, with 11 bases between them. CDR1 and CDR2 from the germline V gene are SGHTA and FQGNSA. The CDR3 has 15 amino acids. CDR3 DNA: TGTGCCAGCAGCTTATTGAGGTACTCGAACACTGAAGCTTTCTTT. As protein: CASSLLRYSNTEAFF.

The chain has TRBV5-1 and TRBJ2-3, with 7 bases identical to TRBD2. Germline loops: CDR1 SGHRS, CDR2 YFSETQ. The CDR3 is 13 residues long. V was pared by 4 bases and J by 4 bases, with 3 bases of the junction left unmatched. The CDR3 DNA is TGCGCCAGCAGCCGGGAGGCTGCAGATACGCAGTATTTT. Encoded protein: CASSREAADTQYF.

This clonotype showed up just a few times. V is TRBV7-2 and J is TRBJ1-1; TRBD1 might be the D (6 bases). CDR3 length equals 13 residues. Germline V CDR1 and CDR2: SGHTA, FQGNSA. V lost 1 base, J lost 8 bases, and 11 bases lay in between. CDR3 amino acids: CASSLGTATEAFF. DNA for the CDR3: TGTGCCAGCAGCTTAGGGACAGCAACAGAAGCTTTCTTT. The variable domain in full, completed from reference TRBV7-2 and TRBJ1-1, reads GAGVSQSPSNKVTEKGKDVELRCDPISGHTALYWYRQSLGQGLEFLIYFQGNSAPDKSGLPSDRFSAERTGGSVSTLTIQRTQQEDSAVYLCASSLGTATEAFFGQGTRLTVV.

This chain uses TRBV9 with TRBJ2-3; D not certain. Germline V CDR1 and CDR2: SGDLS, YYNGEE. CDR3 length: 13 residues. V was cut by 0 bases and J by 4 bases, with 6 bases left in between. The CDR3 sequence is CASSVAPPDTQYF. As DNA, the CDR3 is TGTGCCAGCAGCGTAGCTCCCCCAGATACGCAGTATTTT.

This clonotype was observed a few times. CDR3 nucleotides: TGTGCCAGCAGCTGGGGGGCCGAAGTGGTCACCTACGAGCAGTACTTC. Its protein is CASSWGAEVVTYEQYF. The chain is built from TRBV11-2 and TRBJ2-7; D may be TRBD1 or TRBD2 (6 bases each). This CDR3 is 16 amino acids long. The V and J ends lost 4 bases and 2 bases respectively, with 18 bases between them. CDR1 SGHAT and CDR2 FQNNGV come from the germline V gene.

V gene TRBV7-6 combines with J gene TRBJ2-5, with TRBD1 matching over 9 bases. This CDR3 region has 15 residues. Germline CDR1 SGHVS, CDR2 FNYEAQ. V lost 5 bases, J lost 5 bases, and 9 bases stayed unmatched. The CDR3 nucleotides read TGTGCCAGCAGCCTACAGGGGGCAGGGAGGGAGACCCAGTACTTC. It encodes CASSLQGAGRETQYF.

The chain combines TRBV7-6 with TRBJ2-3; weak D call: TRBD2 (6 bases). Per germline, CDR1 SGHVS and CDR2 FNYEAQ. The V gene lost 6 bases and the J gene lost 4 bases, with 11 bases spanning the gap. The CDR3 contains 13 residues. The CDR3 loop is CASSPREADTQYF. The CDR3 DNA reads TGTGCCAGCAGTCCCAGGGAGGCAGATACGCAGTATTTT.

This rearrangement joins TRBV12-3 or TRBV12-4 to TRBJ2-6; no clear D. V lost 3 bases to trimming and J lost 2 bases, with 8 bases between them. The CDR3 sequence is 15 residues long. CDR3 residues: CASSFSVAGANVLTF. The CDR3 coding sequence is TGTGCCAGCAGTTTTTCTGTCGCTGGGGCCAACGTCCTGACTTTC.

The gene calls are TRBV10-3 and TRBJ1-1; 9 bases are a match to TRBD1. The CDR3 has 14 amino acids. CDR1 is ENHRY, CDR2 SYGVKD, per germline. V was pared by 9 bases and J by 5 bases, with 10 bases of the junction left unmatched. CDR3 residues: CAMMGQGSRTEAFF. The CDR3 region has the DNA TGTGCCATGATGGGACAGGGCAGTAGGACTGAAGCTTTCTTT.

The chain employs TRBV2 and TRBJ2-1; D remains unclear. Germline CDR1 is SNHLY and CDR2 is FYNNEI. The CDR3 has 13 residues. The germline V and J ends were trimmed by 6 bases and 6 bases, with 12 bases remaining between them. CDR3 protein: CASRPPSSNEQFF. The CDR3 bases are TGTGCCAGCAGGCCTCCCAGCTCCAATGAGCAGTTCTTC.